The clone carrying this T cell receptor (beta chain) was observed many times. This record belongs to a study of neurological immune-mediated disorders. TCRdb called the 5' RACE reads again in MiXCR, with one record for every CDR3 protein. This table has 20,000 to 25,000 distinct CDR3 sequences, 17% appearing once. The sequenced material came from CD8+ T cells from blood. This TCR came from a woman in her late teens or twenties with multiple sclerosis.

The CDR3 here is CASSFVPGNTEAFF. The CDR3 coding sequence is TGTGCCAGCAGTTTCGTCCCCGGAAACACTGAAGCTTTCTTT. This sequence joins TRBV27 and TRBJ1-1, with D unclear. Looked up from germline, CDR1 is MNHEY and CDR2 is SMNVEV (reference sequence). V was shortened by 3 bases and J by 2 bases, with 10 bases between the two germline ends. The CDR3 sequence is 14 residues long.